The 32 T cell receptor beta chains below all came from one sample that was sequenced in a study of human CD4 T cells and Enterobacteriaceae. Sequencing used immunoSEQ multiplex PCR; TCRdb keeps in-frame clones, though not all of them. The table lists roughly 30,000 clones, approximately 82% of them singletons, with over 1.5% in the top ten. The memory gate held CD4+ cells that were not CD45RA+CCR7+CD95- naive cells, over 95% pure. The source material was memory CD4+ T cells from blood. Every receptor here comes from a human donor in good health.

The V gene is TRBV9, the J gene TRBJ2-2, with 8 bases fitting TRBD2. Per germline, CDR1 SGDLS and CDR2 YYNGEE. With 3 bases clipped from V and 4 bases from J, the junction kept 5 bases outside the gene matches. The CDR3 covers 15 residues. CDR3 sequence reads: CASSAGRVSTGELFF. Written as DNA, the CDR3 is TGTGCCAGCAGCGCCGGGAGGGTGAGCACCGGGGAGCTGTTTTTT.

This sequence joins TRBV9 and TRBJ1-1; D gene unclear. V lost 4 bases and J 5 bases, leaving 12 bases between the germline ends. This CDR3 has 13 residues. Germline V gene lookup returns CDR1 SGDLS and CDR2 YYNGEE. As DNA, the CDR3 is TGTGCCAGCAGCCAGGACCCGGGGACTGAAGCTTTCTTT. This gives the protein CASSQDPGTEAFF.

The chain links TRBV7-6 to TRBJ2-5; 12 nucleotides agree with TRBD2. Germline lookup yields CDR1 SGHVS and CDR2 FNYEAQ. The CDR3 extends over 15 amino acids. With 3 bases clipped from V and 5 bases from J, the junction kept 4 bases outside the gene matches. The CDR3 here is CASSLTSGRKETQYF. The CDR3 DNA reads TGTGCCAGCAGCTTGACTAGCGGGAGAAAGGAGACCCAGTACTTC.

This chain connects TRBV7-9 to TRBJ2-7, with TRBD1 as a possible D gene (5 bases). Deletions cut 2 bases from V and 0 bases from J, with 11 bases between. Germline V gene sequence: CDR1 SEHNR, CDR2 FQNEAQ (reference sequence). CDR3 length: 15 amino acids. The CDR3 DNA sequence: TGTGCCAGCAGCTTACAAGGGGCCATCTCCTACGAGCAGTACTTC. Its translation: CASSLQGAISYEQYF.

This clone was detected a few times. The genes are TRBV5-5 and TRBJ2-5; the match to TRBD2 covers 15 bases. This CDR3 has 16 residues. Trimming removed 4 bases from V and 4 bases from J; junction bases left unmatched: 5. CDR1 and CDR2 (germline): SGHKS, YYEKEE (reference sequence). Here the CDR3 DNA reads TGTGCCAGCAGCCCAGGACTAGCGGGAGGGACAGAGACCCAGTACTTC. Translated: CASSPGLAGGTETQYF.

CDR3 region: CASSPVAGITYEQYF. The CDR3 DNA reads as TGTGCCAGCAGCCCGGTAGCGGGAATAACTTACGAGCAGTACTTC. The J gene is TRBJ2-7, the V gene TRBV4-2, with 8 bases that match TRBD2. Germline V lookup: CDR1 LGHNA, CDR2 YNFKEQ. With 4 bases clipped from V and 4 bases from J, the junction kept 9 bases outside the gene matches. The CDR3 is 15 residues long.

This chain uses TRBV11-3 with TRBJ2-5; TRBD1 might be the D (6 bases). V lost 1 base and J 5 bases, leaving 14 bases between the germline ends. This CDR3 comprises 15 residues. Germline lookup yields CDR1 SGHNT and CDR2 YENEEA. CDR3 sequence (DNA): TGTGCCAGCAGCTTAGGCCAACAGGGCGGGGAGACCCAGTACTTC. The encoded protein is CASSLGQQGGETQYF.

The genes are TRBV6-6 and TRBJ2-7; D might be TRBD2 (5 bases). In germline, CDR1 is MNHNY, CDR2 SVGAGI (reference sequence). The CDR3 contains 13 residues. Trimming took off 4 bases at V and 6 bases at J, with 13 bases between the two ends. Here the CDR3 reads CASSSLLGGEQYF. The CDR3 nucleotides read TGTGCCAGCAGTTCACTACTAGGCGGCGAGCAGTACTTC.

The rearrangement links TRBV6-6 to TRBJ2-7, with D unresolved. V was clipped by 3 bases and J by 7 bases, with 7 bases between them. The CDR3 runs to 11 residues. Germline loops: CDR1 MNHNY, CDR2 SVGAGI (reference sequence). The CDR3 DNA sequence: TGTGCCAGCAGTTATAAGGGAGAGCAGTACTTC. Its protein is CASSYKGEQYF.

This clone was detected only once. Relative to the germline gene, one junction end is altered; a read error may explain this. This rearrangement joins TRBV28 to TRBJ1-2, with TRBD1 matching 7 bases. Germline CDR1 and CDR2: MDHEN and SYDVKM. The CDR3 length is 14 residues. The CDR3 DNA reads as TGTGCCGGCAGGGCACTACAGGGGCTCTATGGCTACACCTTC. It translates to CAGRALQGLYGYTF.

The chain uses TRBV4-1 and TRBJ2-3, with a tentative D call TRBD2 (5 bases). From germline, CDR1 is MGHRA and CDR2 YSYEKL. CDR3 length: 17 amino acids. V lost 0 bases to trimming and J lost 4 bases, with 17 bases between them. CDR3 bases: TGCGCCAGCAGCCAAGAATTGGCTAGCTTCATCCCAGATACGCAGTATTTT. This sequence encodes CASSQELASFIPDTQYF.

The chain uses TRBV9 and TRBJ2-2; 7 bases are shared with TRBD1. Losses at the gene ends were 0 bases for V and 6 bases for J; bases not matched to a gene: 11. The CDR3 length is 17 residues. Germline CDR1 is SGDLS and CDR2 is YYNGEE. Here the CDR3 reads CASSVAGIDRAPGELFF. The CDR3 coding sequence is TGTGCCAGCAGCGTAGCTGGGATCGACAGGGCCCCCGGGGAGCTGTTTTTT.

The rearrangement joins TRBV7-9 to TRBJ2-7; D may be TRBD2 (6 bases). The CDR3 has 14 amino acids. V lost 5 bases to trimming and J lost 9 bases, with 20 bases between them. Looked up from germline, CDR1 is SEHNR and CDR2 is FQNEAQ (reference sequence). The CDR3: CASSQLGSPEGQYF. The CDR3 region has the DNA TGTGCCAGCAGCCAATTAGGGTCCCCGGAGGGGCAGTACTTC.

This chain connects TRBV29-1 to TRBJ1-2, with 8 bases identical to TRBD1. With V trimmed by 3 bases and J by 8 bases, 8 bases remained unmatched. The CDR3 spans 13 residues. Germline CDR1 SQVTM, CDR2 ANQGSEA. The CDR3 protein is CSVDVSRGQGYTF. In DNA, the CDR3 is TGCAGCGTTGATGTAAGCAGGGGGCAAGGCTACACCTTC.

The chain joins TRBV19 to TRBJ2-7, with unresolved D. Germline V lookup: CDR1 LNHDA, CDR2 SQIVND (reference sequence). CDR3 length: 13 residues. V was trimmed by 3 bases and J by 4 bases, leaving 10 bases between them. The CDR3 loop reads CASSMEGKYEQYF. CDR3 in DNA: TGTGCCAGTAGTATGGAAGGCAAGTACGAGCAGTACTTC.

The chain carries TRBV28 and TRBJ2-2; 8 nucleotides align to TRBD1. Germline assignment: CDR1 MDHEN and CDR2 SYDVKM. The CDR3 consists of 20 residues. Trimming cost V 6 bases and J 6 bases; bases outside gene matches: 24. The CDR3 nucleotides are TGTGCCAGCAGCTACACCTACTTCCCGGGGACAGGTTGGAAGGCCGGGGAGCTGTTTTTT. It encodes CASSYTYFPGTGWKAGELFF.

The V call is TRBV18, the J call TRBJ2-6; possible D gene TRBD2, 6 bases. Germline V CDR1 and CDR2: KGHSH, LQKENI. The CDR3 has 16 amino acids. V was shortened by 7 bases and J by 2 bases, with 15 bases between the two germline ends. The CDR3: CASFSEGVPGANVLTF. CDR3 DNA: TGTGCCAGCTTTTCGGAGGGTGTCCCTGGGGCCAACGTCCTGACTTTC.

V is TRBV5-1 and J is TRBJ1-1; D is possibly TRBD1 (6 bases). The V end was cut by 4 bases, the J end by 3 bases, with 10 bases between. This CDR3 has 13 amino acids. The germline V gene has CDR1 SGHRS and CDR2 YFSETQ. This chain's CDR3 is CASSPTGYTEAFF. In DNA, the CDR3 is TGCGCCAGCAGCCCTACAGGGTACACTGAAGCTTTCTTT.

This clone has a single count. The J gene is TRBJ2-1, the V gene TRBV2, with unresolved D. The CDR3 totals 12 residues. V was pared by 1 base and J by 5 bases, with 3 bases between. CDR1 is SNHLY and CDR2 is FYNNEI in the germline V gene. In DNA, the CDR3 is TGTGCCAGCAGTGAAGGTGACAATGAGCAGTTCTTC. Protein product: CASSEGDNEQFF.

The chain combines TRBV6-6 with TRBJ2-3, with 8 bases lining up with TRBD2. Trimming removed 5 bases from V and 5 bases from J; junction bases left unmatched: 6. The germline V gene encodes CDR1 MNHNY and CDR2 SVGAGI (reference sequence). The CDR3 has 14 amino acids. The CDR3 DNA follows: TGTGCCAGCAGTCCCCGGGAGGGCCGAGATACGCAGTATTTT. Its translation: CASSPREGRDTQYF.

The V gene is TRBV9, the J gene TRBJ1-2; D is undetermined. CDR3 size: 15 residues. V was cut by 0 bases and J by 4 bases, with 13 bases left in between. Germline V gene lookup returns CDR1 SGDLS and CDR2 YYNGEE. The CDR3 is CASSVGEGWVYGYTF. CDR3 sequence (DNA): TGTGCCAGCAGCGTAGGCGAAGGGTGGGTCTATGGCTACACCTTC.

The V and J genes are TRBV5-4 and TRBJ2-2, with D possibly TRBD1 on 6 matching bases. Trimming pared 2 bases from V and 5 bases from J, leaving 7 bases between. Germline assignment: CDR1 SGHNT and CDR2 YYREEE (reference sequence). CDR3 size: 13 residues. The CDR3 coding sequence is TGTGCCAGCAGCTTTAGGGGGACCGGGGAGCTGTTTTTT. Translation gives CASSFRGTGELFF. The full variable domain, its missing parts supplied by reference TRBV5-4 and TRBJ2-2, is ETGVTQSPTHLIKTRGQQVTLRCSSQSGHNTVSWYQQALGQGPQFIFQYYREEENGRGNFPPRFSGLQFPNYSSELNVNALELDDSALYLCASSFRGTGELFFGEGSRLTVL.

The chain has TRBV19 and TRBJ1-3; unclear D gene. Germline lookup yields CDR1 LNHDA and CDR2 SQIVND (reference sequence). The V and J ends lost 7 bases and 0 bases respectively, with 10 bases between them. There are 14 residues in the CDR3. Here the CDR3 reads CASMEDPSGNTIYF. CDR3 bases: TGTGCCAGTATGGAGGACCCCTCTGGAAACACCATATATTTT.

The rearrangement joins TRBV6-1 to TRBJ1-5; 7 bases match TRBD1. Germline CDR1 reads MNHNS; CDR2 reads SASEGT. This CDR3 is built from 14 residues. J gave up 3 bases and V 6 bases, and 5 bases lay outside the gene matches. In DNA, the CDR3 is TGTGCCAGCAGGCCACAGGGGTACAATCAGCCCCAGCATTTT. Protein sequence: CASRPQGYNQPQHF.

This clone was detected once. The chain employs TRBV30 and TRBJ2-1; no reliable D call. Germline loops: CDR1 GTSNPN, CDR2 SVGIG (reference sequence). The CDR3 length is 14 residues. V was clipped by 3 bases and J by 2 bases, with 11 bases between them. The CDR3 nucleotides read TGTGCCTGGAGCGATTGGGGTACCTACAATGAGCAGTTCTTC. Protein product: CAWSDWGTYNEQFF.

CDR3 in amino acids: CASSLAARSGGANVLTF. CDR3 DNA sequence: TGTGCCAGCAGCTTAGCTGCCAGAAGTGGTGGGGCCAACGTCCTGACTTTC. The chain has TRBV7-2 and TRBJ2-6; D unresolved. The V gene lost 0 bases and the J gene lost 3 bases, with 12 bases spanning the gap. The CDR3 extends over 17 amino acids. Germline CDR1 reads SGHTA; CDR2 reads FQGNSA.

The rearrangement uses TRBV9 and TRBJ2-1; TRBD2 matches 7 bases. The CDR3 extends over 12 amino acids. The J segment lost 12 bases and the V segment lost 3 bases, leaving 6 bases of the junction unmatched. Looked up from germline, CDR1 is SGDLS and CDR2 is YYNGEE. The CDR3 nucleotides read TGTGCCAGCAGCGCGAGGCGGGGGACGCAGTTCTTC. Translated, it gives CASSARRGTQFF. Drawing the rest from reference TRBV9 and TRBJ2-1, the complete variable domain is DSGVTQTPKHLITATGQRVTLRCSPRSGDLSVYWYQQSLDQGLQFLIQYYNGEERAKGNILERFSAQQFPDLHSELNLSSLELGDSALYFCASSARRGTQFFGPGTRLTVL.

As for this clone: The junction and the germline gene differ at one end; a read error may be behind it. The chain couples TRBV11-3 to TRBJ2-7; 8 bases align to TRBD1. CDR3 size: 11 residues. Germline CDR1 reads SGHNT; CDR2 reads YENEEA. The CDR3 loop reads CTSSPWTGPYF. The CDR3 DNA reads TGTACCAGCAGCCCCTGGACAGGGCCCTACTTC.

This clone is deemed medium-sized. The chain uses TRBV19 and TRBJ1-5, with a possible D match to TRBD1 (5 bases). Trimming took 5 bases from V and 4 from J, leaving 12 bases between them. Per the germline V gene, CDR1 is LNHDA and CDR2 is SQIVND (reference sequence). CDR3 size: 14 residues. The CDR3: CASSADRKNQPQHF. The DNA for the CDR3 is TGTGCCAGTAGTGCCGACAGAAAGAATCAGCCCCAGCATTTT.

The chain is built from TRBV19 and TRBJ2-2; D is undetermined. The V gene's germline CDR1 is LNHDA and CDR2 SQIVND (reference sequence). V was clipped by 10 bases and J by 0 bases, with 15 bases between them. The CDR3 extends over 15 amino acids. CDR3 residues: CATTAQYANTGELFF. In DNA, the CDR3 is TGTGCCACTACAGCCCAATACGCGAACACCGGGGAGCTGTTTTTT.

The rearrangement links TRBV7-9 to TRBJ2-3; 9 bases map to TRBD2. J gave up 2 bases and V 8 bases, and 5 bases lay outside the gene matches. Germline V lookup: CDR1 SEHNR, CDR2 FQNEAQ (reference sequence). The CDR3 runs 14 residues. As DNA, the CDR3 is TGTGCCAGCGGATCTAGCGGGAACACAGATACGCAGTATTTT. Translated, it gives CASGSSGNTDTQYF.

The chain employs TRBV30 and TRBJ1-5, with D unclear. Looked up from germline, CDR1 is GTSNPN and CDR2 is SVGIG (reference sequence). The CDR3 totals 13 residues. Trimming took off 2 bases at V and 4 bases at J, with 9 bases between the two ends. The CDR3 DNA reads TGTGCCTGGAGTTTTTTATCGAATCAGCCCCAGCATTTT. Its protein product is CAWSFLSNQPQHF. Supplemented by reference TRBV30 and TRBJ1-5, the full variable domain reads SQTIHQWPATLVQPVGSPLSLECTVEGTSNPNLYWYRQAAGRGLQLLFYSVGIGQISSEVPQNLSASRPQDRQFILSSKKLLLSDSGFYLCAWSFLSNQPQHFGDGTRLSIL.